These 15 T cell receptor beta chains originate from one sample sequenced in a study of Ad26.COV2.S vaccination and SARS-CoV-2 variants. Generated by immunoSEQ multiplex PCR, the TCRdb table keeps only in-frame clones and is missing some. The sample lists some 340,000 clones; just over 85% were seen once. Sample treatment: about 20 received Ad26.COV2.S at low or high dose, single or two shots; about 5 received placebo; per-sample allocation not given. Samples came from day 63 after the first vaccine or placebo injection. Specimen: peripheral blood, collected in a trial of Ad26.COV2.S vaccine versus placebo. The receptor source for this set is a person between 18 and 59 years old who received the Ad26.COV2.S COVID-19 vaccine or a placebo.

The chain combines TRBV7-2 with TRBJ1-2; D gene unclear. CDR3 length: 17 amino acids. Trimming cost V 3 bases and J 0 bases, with 17 bases left between them. The germline gives CDR1 SGHTA, CDR2 FQGNSA. In nucleotides, the CDR3 is TGTGCCAGCAGCTTTAGCTCAGGCAGTCAGACTAACTATGGCTACACCTTC. Translated, it gives CASSFSSGSQTNYGYTF.

V gene TRBV6-2 or TRBV6-3 combines with J gene TRBJ1-2; D is undetermined. Trimming cost V 6 bases and J 2 bases, with 4 bases left between them. The CDR3 runs to 11 residues. Germline CDR1 reads MNHEY; CDR2 reads SVGEGT. The CDR3 loop reads CASSENYGYTF. The CDR3 DNA follows: TGTGCCAGCAGCGAAAACTATGGCTACACCTTC.

The V and J genes are TRBV7-9 and TRBJ1-3, with D unresolved. Germline V gene data show CDR1 as SEHNR and CDR2 as FQNEAQ (reference sequence). Trimming left V 4 bases short and J 0 bases short, with 7 bases between. CDR3 size: 14 residues. In nucleotides, the CDR3 is TGTGCCAGCAGCTCCGTCATCTCTGGAAACACCATATATTTT. Translation: CASSSVISGNTIYF.

The chain joins TRBV18 to TRBJ1-1, with 8 bases lining up with TRBD1. The germline V gene encodes CDR1 KGHSH and CDR2 LQKENI. The CDR3 is 17 amino acids. V shed 0 bases and J 1 base; nucleotides not matched to a gene: 7. The CDR3 DNA sequence: TGTGCCAGCTCACCACCGGGTCGGACAGGGTCGAACACTGAAGCTTTCTTT. The encoded protein is CASSPPGRTGSNTEAFF.

V usage is TRBV4-3 and J usage is TRBJ2-3; possibly TRBD2 for D (6 bases). Germline V CDR1 and CDR2: LGHNA, YSLEER. There are 14 residues in the CDR3. V gave up 1 base and J gave up 4 bases, with 9 bases separating them. In nucleotides, the CDR3 is TGCGCCAGCAGCCAAGGGAGCGGGTCAGATACGCAGTATTTT. It yields the protein CASSQGSGSDTQYF.

The rearrangement links TRBV5-1 to TRBJ2-1; 15 bases are shared with TRBD2. CDR1 and CDR2 (germline): SGHRS, YFSETQ. V shed 7 bases and J 8 bases; nucleotides not matched to a gene: 7. CDR3 length equals 15 residues. In nucleotides, the CDR3 is TGCGCCAGCCACTCCAGGACTAGCGGGGGGGATGAGCAGTTCTTC. This translates into CASHSRTSGGDEQFF.

The genes are TRBV7-2 and TRBJ1-5; D gene uncertain. Germline CDR1 reads SGHTA; CDR2 reads FQGNSA. This CDR3 region has 19 residues. V lost 2 bases and J 0 bases, leaving 20 bases between the germline ends. Here the CDR3 DNA reads TGTGCCAGCAGCTTATCCTCATTCAAAGGGTCGTATAGCAATCAGCCCCAGCATTTT. This sequence encodes CASSLSSFKGSYSNQPQHF.

This clone was observed many times. Other nucleotide sequences in the sample specify the same CDR3. The gene calls are TRBV5-1 and TRBJ2-5; D call uncertain. V dropped 0 bases and J dropped 0 bases, with 3 bases sitting between them. Germline CDR1 reads SGHRS; CDR2 reads YFSETQ. The CDR3 is 13 amino acids. The CDR3 reads CASSLGYQETQYF. The CDR3 DNA is TGCGCCAGCAGCTTGGGCTACCAAGAGACCCAGTACTTC.

This clone has only one observation. V usage is TRBV7-9 and J usage is TRBJ1-1, with D uncertain. The V and J ends lost 1 base and 7 bases respectively, with 10 bases between them. CDR3 size: 13 residues. Germline loops: CDR1 SEHNR, CDR2 FQNEAQ (reference sequence). DNA of the CDR3: TGTGCCAGCAGCTTAGTAGGACGAAGTGAAGCTTTCTTT. It translates to CASSLVGRSEAFF.

This chain links TRBV24-1 with TRBJ2-3, with TRBD2 as a possible D gene (5 bases). Trimming stripped 3 bases from V and 0 bases from J, with 6 bases between. CDR1 KGHDR and CDR2 SFDVKD come from the germline V gene. CDR3 length equals 14 residues. The CDR3 loop reads CATSDRTSTDTQYF. The CDR3 coding sequence is TGTGCCACCAGTGATAGGACTAGCACAGATACGCAGTATTTT.

The rearrangement joins TRBV5-1 to TRBJ2-3; D is possibly TRBD1 (6 bases). The CDR3 totals 15 residues. With 6 bases removed from V and 4 bases from J, the gap between germline ends came to 18 bases. Germline CDR1 SGHRS, CDR2 YFSETQ. CDR3 sequence: CASIAHSGVADTQYF. Here the CDR3 DNA reads TGCGCCAGCATCGCCCACTCAGGGGTGGCAGATACGCAGTATTTT.

This chain uses TRBV18 with TRBJ1-1; unclear D gene. This CDR3 region has 13 residues. The germline V gene has CDR1 KGHSH and CDR2 LQKENI. The V and J ends lost 2 bases and 7 bases respectively, with 11 bases between them. The CDR3 spells CASSPAPRVEAFF. The CDR3 DNA sequence: TGTGCCAGCTCACCAGCTCCCCGGGTTGAAGCTTTCTTT. Combining the CDR3 with reference TRBV18 and TRBJ1-1 gives the whole variable domain NAGVMQNPRHLVRRRGQEARLRCSPMKGHSHVYWYRQLPEEGLKFMVYLQKENIIDESGMPKERFSAEFPKEGPSILRIQQVVRGDSAAYFCASSPAPRVEAFFGQGTRLTVV.

This chain connects TRBV27 to TRBJ2-6; D is unclear. With 5 bases removed from V and 0 bases from J, the gap between germline ends came to 11 bases. The CDR3 consists of 16 residues. Germline V gene lookup returns CDR1 MNHEY and CDR2 SMNVEV (reference sequence). CDR3 nucleotide sequence: TGTGCCAGCAGTACCGGACGGGTCTCTGGGGCCAACGTCCTGACTTTC. Its protein product is CASSTGRVSGANVLTF.

This clone was detected only a few times. The chain is built from TRBV7-2 and TRBJ2-4; the D is unclear. In germline, CDR1 is SGHTA, CDR2 FQGNSA. This CDR3 comprises 15 residues. V lost 5 bases and J lost 6, with 17 bases in between. CDR3 sequence: CASSASWSTLNIQYF. As DNA, the CDR3 is TGTGCCAGCAGCGCCAGTTGGTCTACACTAAACATTCAGTACTTC.

The chain recombines TRBV7-9 with TRBJ2-7; the D is unclear. The CDR3 has 19 amino acids. The germline CDR1 and CDR2 sequences are SEHNR and FQNEAQ (reference sequence). V was shortened by 1 base and J by 0 bases, with 22 bases between the two germline ends. The CDR3 loop is CASSLEGRPTVLSSYEQYF. For the CDR3, the DNA is TGTGCCAGCAGCTTAGAAGGACGGCCGACTGTTCTTAGCTCCTACGAGCAGTACTTC.